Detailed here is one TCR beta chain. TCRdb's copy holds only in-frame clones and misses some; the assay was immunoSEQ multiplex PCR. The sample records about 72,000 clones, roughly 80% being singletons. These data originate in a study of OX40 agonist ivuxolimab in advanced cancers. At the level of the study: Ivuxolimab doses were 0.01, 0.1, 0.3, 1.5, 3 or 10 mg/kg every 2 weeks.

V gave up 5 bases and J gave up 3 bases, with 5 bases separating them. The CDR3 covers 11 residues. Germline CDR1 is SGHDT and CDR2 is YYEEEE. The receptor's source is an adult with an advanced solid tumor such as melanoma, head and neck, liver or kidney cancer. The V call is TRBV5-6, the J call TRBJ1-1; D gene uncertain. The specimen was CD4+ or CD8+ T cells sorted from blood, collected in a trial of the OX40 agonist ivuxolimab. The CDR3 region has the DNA TGTGCCAGCAGGGCCGACACTGAAGCTTTCTTT. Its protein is CASRADTEAFF.